This TCR beta chain was recorded in a study of identical twins. Findings and limits, study-wide: Out-of-frame alpha sequences shared by twins were enriched for low generation probability.

V was clipped by 5 bases and J by 8 bases, with 11 bases between them. The CDR3 is made up of 12 amino acids. A universal primer site was created by template switching, with the cDNA bearing unique molecular identifiers. Using its own MiXCR run on the 5' RACE reads, TCRdb lists one record per CDR3 protein. Here the sample spans roughly 200,000 distinct CDR3 sequences, 15% to 20% being singletons. This clonotype was seen only a few times. Its antigen is currently unknown. Another study also made use of these data, one on T cells expressing NK-cell markers. That work adds: The same clonotypes also predominated in the CD3+CD56-NKG2C+ fraction of several donors. Unclear, still, was the HCMV specificity of the expanded NKG2C+ T cell clones.

The gene calls are TRBV12-3 or TRBV12-4 and TRBJ2-3; a possible D gene is TRBD2 (6 bases). Sequencing was performed on CD8+ T cells sorted from blood. The TCR comes from a woman younger than 30 in good health. This CDR3 is CASSPDGSTQYF. CDR3 sequence (DNA): TGTGCCAGCAGTCCAGACGGGAGTACGCAGTATTTT.